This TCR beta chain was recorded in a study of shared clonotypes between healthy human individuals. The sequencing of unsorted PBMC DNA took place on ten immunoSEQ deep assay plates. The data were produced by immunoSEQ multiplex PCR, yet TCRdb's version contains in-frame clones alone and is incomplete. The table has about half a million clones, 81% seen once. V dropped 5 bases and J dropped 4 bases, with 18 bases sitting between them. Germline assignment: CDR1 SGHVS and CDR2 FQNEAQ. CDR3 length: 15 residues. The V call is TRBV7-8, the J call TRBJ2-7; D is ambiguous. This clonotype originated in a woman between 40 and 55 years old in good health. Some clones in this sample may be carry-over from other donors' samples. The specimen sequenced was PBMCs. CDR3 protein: CASSQWAGIQYEQYF. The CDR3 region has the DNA TGTGCCAGCAGCCAGTGGGCCGGAATTCAGTACGAGCAGTACTTC.